This TCR beta chain was recorded in a study of T cell responses to AZD1222 COVID-19 vaccine. In regard to this clone: The antigen is not known.

Study-wide points: Two AZD1222 doses significantly raised spike-specific TCR breadth and depth over controls.

Sequencing used immunoSEQ multiplex PCR; TCRdb keeps in-frame clones, though not all of them. The sample records about 150,000 clones, about nine tenths being singletons. This CDR3 region has 15 residues. V was trimmed by 0 bases and J by 5 bases, leaving 13 bases between them. Germline V CDR1 and CDR2: LGHNT, FRNRAP. V usage is TRBV12-5 and J usage is TRBJ1-1; D is undetermined. The sequence came from an adult in good health. Here the sequenced sample was peripheral blood, taken on day 0 of MenACWY control vaccination. Here the CDR3 DNA reads TGTGCTAGTGGTTTGGTATTCGGTCTTAAAACTGAAGCTTTCTTT. It encodes CASGLVFGLKTEAFF.